The 29 T cell receptor beta chains below come from one sample, sequenced in a study of spatial heterogeneity in lung cancer. One entry per CDR3 protein results from TCRdb running MiXCR on the 5' RACE reads. Of approximately 52,000 distinct CDR3 sequences detected, 5.3% appear once; the ten largest clones hold around 10%. The time point here: sample taken at primary tumor resection. From tumor, nontumor lung or frozen PBMC, whole RNA was taken unsorted for sequencing. Sequenced material: PBMCs, taken at surgery. The receptors were sampled from a male donor with early-stage non-small cell lung cancer.

The table lists this clonotype with many counts. V and J are TRBV20-1 and TRBJ2-7, with D hard to call. Germline V lookup: CDR1 DFQATT, CDR2 SNEGSKA (reference sequence). The CDR3 runs 12 residues. Trimming took off 4 bases at V and 5 bases at J, with 12 bases between the two ends. The CDR3: CSAIASRNEQYF. The CDR3 DNA reads TGCAGTGCTATCGCCTCCCGGAACGAGCAGTACTTC.

The CDR3 DNA sequence: TGTGCCAGCAGGCAGGGGACGGCTATTAACTATGGCTACACCTTC. Translated, it gives CASRQGTAINYGYTF. The chain links TRBV6-6 to TRBJ1-2; maybe TRBD1 (6 bases). The germline V gene encodes CDR1 MNHNY and CDR2 SVGAGI (reference sequence). Trimming cost V 6 bases and J 1 base, with 15 bases left between them. This CDR3 has 15 residues.

This clonotype was seen a handful of times. The chain employs TRBV28 and TRBJ2-2, with D perhaps matching TRBD2 (5 bases). Deletions cut 5 bases from V and 6 bases from J, with 16 bases between. This CDR3 region has 15 residues. CDR1 MDHEN and CDR2 SYDVKM come from the germline V gene. DNA of the CDR3: TGTGCCAGCAGTCCAGAGAGGGTGGAGGCCGGGGAGCTGTTTTTT. Its translation: CASSPERVEAGELFF.

This clonotype was counted many times. The rearrangement uses TRBV27 and TRBJ2-1; 8 bases fit TRBD2. V lost 5 bases, J lost 0 bases, and 3 bases stayed unmatched. The germline V gene encodes CDR1 MNHEY and CDR2 SMNVEV (reference sequence). The CDR3 contains 15 residues. The CDR3 sequence: CASSAGTSSYNEQFF. In nucleotides, the CDR3 is TGTGCCAGCAGTGCCGGGACTAGCTCCTACAATGAGCAGTTCTTC.

Ten or more counts support this clonotype. This rearrangement joins TRBV28 to TRBJ2-1, with D possibly matching TRBD2 (6 bases). V was clipped by 4 bases and J by 9 bases, with 10 bases between them. CDR1 is MDHEN, CDR2 SYDVKM, per germline. The CDR3 covers 12 residues. The CDR3 protein is CASSSLAREQFF. CDR3 nucleotide sequence: TGTGCCAGCAGTTCTCTAGCGCGTGAGCAGTTCTTC.

At least ten counts were recorded for this clonotype. The chain couples TRBV20-1 to TRBJ1-1; TRBD1 might be the D (5 bases). The CDR3 is made up of 12 amino acids. Germline values: CDR1 DFQATT, CDR2 SNEGSKA (reference sequence). The V end lost 7 bases, the J end lost 5 bases, and 14 bases lay between the germline ends. CDR3 nucleotide sequence: TGCAGTGTTACCAGGGTAGGGACTGAAGCTTTCTTT. Residues: CSVTRVGTEAFF.

In its sample, this clonotype is medium-sized. The chain uses TRBV11-1 and TRBJ2-2; D is uncertain. The CDR3 has 12 amino acids. Germline V CDR1 and CDR2: SGHAT, FQDESV (reference sequence). Trimming removed 5 bases at V and 8 bases at J, with 9 bases between. Here the CDR3 reads CASSPTGGELFF. Here the CDR3 DNA reads TGTGCCAGCAGCCCAACCGGAGGGGAGCTGTTTTTT.

The chain carries TRBV7-2 and TRBJ2-3; D is possibly TRBD2 (6 bases). The germline V and J ends were trimmed by 6 bases and 0 bases, with 13 bases remaining between them. Germline lookup yields CDR1 SGHTA and CDR2 FQGNSA. CDR3 length: 15 amino acids. CDR3 protein: CASSLLATSTDTQYF. The DNA for the CDR3 is TGTGCCAGCAGTCTGCTAGCGACTAGCACAGATACGCAGTATTTT.

At least ten counts were recorded for this clonotype. This chain connects TRBV4-1 to TRBJ2-1; 10 nucleotides match TRBD2. The CDR3 extends over 19 amino acids. In germline, CDR1 is MGHRA, CDR2 YSYEKL. V lost 0 bases to trimming and J lost 7 bases; unmatched junction nucleotides: 15. The CDR3 region is CASSQESSGRVGKWNEQFF. The CDR3 region has the DNA TGCGCCAGCAGCCAAGAGAGCAGCGGGAGGGTTGGAAAGTGGAATGAGCAGTTCTTC.

This clonotype was counted many times. The chain combines TRBV7-9 with TRBJ2-5, with no clear D. Germline CDR1 reads SEHNR; CDR2 reads FQNEAQ (reference sequence). Trimming took off 6 bases at V and 5 bases at J, with 7 bases between the two ends. This CDR3 is built from 11 residues. DNA of the CDR3: TGTGCCAGCAGTGGCACCGAGACCCAGTACTTC. Translating it yields CASSGTETQYF. Together with reference TRBV7-9 and TRBJ2-5, the CDR3 gives the full variable domain: DTGVSQNPRHKITKRGQNVTFRCDPISEHNRLYWYRQTLGQGPEFLTYFQNEAQLEKSRLLSDRFSAERPKGSFSTLEIQRTEQGDSAMYLCASSGTETQYFGPGTRLLVL.

There are many counts of this clonotype. The chain carries TRBV5-1 and TRBJ2-7, with TRBD2 matching over 8 bases. In germline, CDR1 is SGHRS, CDR2 YFSETQ. The CDR3 is 14 amino acids. V shed 5 bases, J shed 4 bases, and the junction held 8 bases outside the gene matches. CDR3 amino acids: CASRLREGAYEQYF. The CDR3 DNA reads TGCGCCAGCAGACTCCGGGAGGGTGCTTACGAGCAGTACTTC. Combining the CDR3 with reference TRBV5-1 and TRBJ2-7 gives the whole variable domain KAGVTQTPRYLIKTRGQQVTLSCSPISGHRSVSWYQQTPGQGLQFLFEYFSETQRNKGNFPGRFSGRQFSNSRSEMNVSTLELGDSALYLCASRLREGAYEQYFGPGTRLTVT.

There are many counts of this clonotype. V gene TRBV7-2 combines with J gene TRBJ2-1; 7 nucleotides align to TRBD2. Germline CDR1 and CDR2: SGHTA and FQGNSA. The CDR3 totals 15 residues. With V trimmed by 4 bases and J by 8 bases, 11 bases remained unmatched. The CDR3 region has the DNA TGTGCCAGCAGCTGGAGACTAGCCGAACGGGATGAGCAGTTCTTC. It codes for CASSWRLAERDEQFF.

This clonotype was counted many times. This chain joins TRBV20-1 and TRBJ1-5, with no clear D. This CDR3 is built from 13 residues. The V gene lost 6 bases and the J gene lost 0 bases, with 9 bases spanning the gap. Germline CDR1 is DFQATT and CDR2 is SNEGSKA (reference sequence). CDR3 amino acids: CSALYDSNQPQHF. In nucleotides, the CDR3 is TGCAGTGCCCTATATGATAGCAATCAGCCCCAGCATTTT.

There are many counts of this clonotype. The J gene is TRBJ2-5, the V gene TRBV7-3, with 8 nucleotides matching TRBD2. The length of the CDR3 is 15 residues. V was clipped by 5 bases and J by 2 bases; unmatched bases: 7. CDR1 and CDR2 from the germline V gene are SGHTA and FQGTGA. This CDR3 is CASSPGGPGQETQYF. CDR3 bases: TGTGCCAGCAGCCCGGGAGGGCCAGGACAAGAGACCCAGTACTTC.

This clonotype occurred many times. The J gene is TRBJ2-7, the V gene TRBV29-1; D is unresolved. Germline V CDR1 and CDR2: SQVTM, ANQGSEA. Trimming pared 4 bases from V and 1 base from J, leaving 8 bases between. This CDR3 is built from 12 residues. CDR3 DNA: TGCAGCGTTGCCCCGGGTTCCTACGAGCAGTACTTC. Encoded protein: CSVAPGSYEQYF.

In this sample, this clonotype turned up many times. The rearrangement uses TRBV11-2 and TRBJ2-2; tentative D call: TRBD2 (5 bases). Germline assignment: CDR1 SGHAT and CDR2 FQNNGV. Trimming cost V 4 bases and J 3 bases, with 15 bases left between them. The length of the CDR3 is 16 residues. This CDR3 is CASSSPRPGDTGELFF. The DNA of the CDR3 is TGTGCCAGCAGCTCCCCGAGGCCCGGGGACACCGGGGAGCTGTTTTTT. Complete variable domain (other parts from reference TRBV11-2 and TRBJ2-2): EAGVAQSPRYKIIEKRQSVAFWCNPISGHATLYWYQQILGQGPKLLIQFQNNGVVDDSQLPKDRFSAERLKGVDSTLKIQPAKLEDSAVYLCASSSPRPGDTGELFFGEGSRLTVL.

This clonotype was seen ten or more times. The chain combines TRBV7-9 with TRBJ1-6; possible D gene TRBD1, 5 bases. Trimming took off 5 bases at V and 8 bases at J, with 13 bases between the two ends. The CDR3 runs to 14 residues. Germline CDR1 reads SEHNR; CDR2 reads FQNEAQ (reference sequence). DNA of the CDR3: TGTGCCAGCAGCCAACAGGTCCCGGATTCACCCCTCCACTTT. It encodes CASSQQVPDSPLHF.

This clonotype occurred many times. The chain recombines TRBV5-4 with TRBJ1-1, with D tentatively TRBD1 (6 bases). Germline CDR1 and CDR2: SGHNT and YYREEE (reference sequence). This CDR3 has 14 residues. V lost 4 bases and J lost 0, with 10 bases in between. CDR3 amino acids: CASSVTGLNTEAFF. The DNA of the CDR3 is TGTGCCAGCAGCGTGACAGGATTGAACACTGAAGCTTTCTTT.

This clonotype has at least ten counts. The chain couples TRBV20-1 to TRBJ2-7; D not resolved. This CDR3 comprises 11 residues. V was shortened by 3 bases and J by 5 bases, with 8 bases between the two germline ends. Germline CDR1 reads DFQATT; CDR2 reads SNEGSKA (reference sequence). The CDR3 DNA follows: TGCAGTGCTAGTCCCGACGACGAGCAGTACTTC. It translates to CSASPDDEQYF.

This clonotype was observed at least ten times. The chain couples TRBV13 to TRBJ2-2, with 9 bases lining up with TRBD2. Germline V gives CDR1 PRHDT, CDR2 FYEKMQ (reference sequence). J gave up 7 bases and V 0 bases, and 6 bases lay outside the gene matches. This CDR3 has 16 amino acids. The CDR3 nucleotides read TGTGCCAGCAGCTTAGGCATGGGACTAGCTGGCGGGGAGCTGTTTTTT. This codes for CASSLGMGLAGGELFF. Filled out from reference TRBV13 and TRBJ2-2, the complete variable domain reads AAGVIQSPRHLIKEKRETATLKCYPIPRHDTVYWYQQGPGQDPQFLISFYEKMQSDKGSIPDRFSAQQFSDYHSELNMSSLELGDSALYFCASSLGMGLAGGELFFGEGSRLTVL.

This clonotype appeared many times. The V call is TRBV15, the J call TRBJ2-5; no clear D gene. The V and J ends lost 0 bases and 2 bases respectively, with 13 bases between them. From germline, CDR1 is LNHNV and CDR2 YYDKDF (reference sequence). This CDR3 is built from 16 residues. DNA for the CDR3: TGTGCCACCAGCAGAGATCCAGACGGCCGACAAGAGACCCAGTACTTC. Translation: CATSRDPDGRQETQYF.

This clonotype was detected many times. This rearrangement joins TRBV10-3 to TRBJ2-1; 9 positions agree with TRBD2. Per the germline V gene, CDR1 is ENHRY and CDR2 is SYGVKD. The CDR3 covers 15 residues. V lost 8 bases to trimming and J lost 4 bases; unmatched junction nucleotides: 9. The CDR3 nucleotides are TGTGCCATCGGGGGCGGCGGGAGGGAATACAATGAGCAGTTCTTC. Amino acid sequence: CAIGGGGREYNEQFF.

This clonotype was recorded many times. The chain combines TRBV12-3 or TRBV12-4 with TRBJ2-7; TRBD2 matches at 9 bases. The V gene end was trimmed by 5 bases and the J gene end by 0 bases; junction bases not matched to a gene: 5. The CDR3 is 15 amino acids. CDR3 in amino acids: CASSPAGGVSYEQYF. CDR3 bases: TGTGCCAGCAGTCCCGCGGGAGGGGTCTCCTACGAGCAGTACTTC.

In its sample, this clonotype was seen many times. The V call is TRBV12-3 or TRBV12-4, the J call TRBJ2-5, with D unresolved. V dropped 3 bases and J dropped 5 bases, with 10 bases sitting between them. The CDR3 contains 13 residues. The CDR3 DNA is TGTGCCAGCAGTTTCCTGCGGCTGGAGACCCAGTACTTC. Its translation is CASSFLRLETQYF.

There are many counts of this clonotype. The rearrangement joins TRBV27 to TRBJ2-1; 14 nucleotides line up with TRBD2. V lost 4 bases to trimming and J lost 6 bases; unmatched junction nucleotides: 5. The CDR3 is 16 amino acids. CDR1 is MNHEY and CDR2 is SMNVEV in the germline V gene (reference sequence). CDR3 residues: CASSSRLAGGVNEQFF. DNA of the CDR3: TGTGCCAGCAGTTCCCGACTAGCGGGAGGGGTCAATGAGCAGTTCTTC.

The chain couples TRBV28 to TRBJ1-2; D not certain. The CDR3 consists of 21 residues. From germline, CDR1 is MDHEN and CDR2 SYDVKM. Between the trimmed V and J ends, which lost 2 bases and 0 bases, there was a span of 28 bases. In DNA form, the CDR3 reads TGTGCCAGCAGTTTAAGCCCCTTATATGGACCCTACAGCTCAGCTAACTATGGCTACACCTTC. This gives the protein CASSLSPLYGPYSSANYGYTF.

This chain links TRBV6-2 or TRBV6-3 with TRBJ1-1; 7 bases map to TRBD1. The ends lost 7 bases at V and 3 bases at J; junction bases unmatched: 8. Germline V CDR1 and CDR2: MNHEY, SVGEGT. The CDR3 totals 14 residues. The chain's CDR3 is CASNRAGGDTEAFF. In DNA form, the CDR3 reads TGTGCCAGCAATCGAGCAGGGGGTGACACTGAAGCTTTCTTT.

There are a few counts of this clonotype. The chain uses TRBV20-1 and TRBJ2-1; 11 bases are a match to TRBD2. The CDR3 runs 13 residues. The V segment lost 5 bases and the J segment 6 bases; nucleotides outside the gene matches: 3. The V gene's germline CDR1 is DFQATT and CDR2 SNEGSKA (reference sequence). The CDR3 is CSAQGTSGNEQFF. In DNA, the CDR3 is TGCAGTGCTCAGGGGACTAGCGGCAATGAGCAGTTCTTC.

This clonotype was recorded many times. V is TRBV10-1 and J is TRBJ2-6, with D possibly being TRBD2 (6 bases). Trimming pared 4 bases from V and 2 bases from J, leaving 27 bases between. Germline CDR1 is WNHNN and CDR2 is SYGVQD (reference sequence). The CDR3 is 21 residues long. The CDR3 DNA is TGCGCCAGCAGTGCTCGCCCGCCCCTTGGTCGGGAGACTGCTGGGGCCAACGTCCTGACTTTC. Translated: CASSARPPLGRETAGANVLTF.